This T cell receptor beta chain was recorded in a study of shared clonotypes between healthy human individuals. At the level of the study: Three plates were used per donor for CD4 naive, three for CD4 memory, two for CD8 naive and one for CD8 memory. Overall study findings and caveats: The four-donor shared clonotypes exceeded non-shared clonotypes in generation probability, with non-shared ones scoring lower. Few donors restricted represented genetic and exposure-history diversity. Some naive CD4 clonotypes, roughly 4.5%, turned up in common across four donors.

V gave up 2 bases and J gave up 1 base, with 14 bases separating them. Germline CDR1 reads SQVTM; CDR2 reads ANQGSEA. The CDR3 is made up of 15 amino acids. Cells designated naive CD8 were CD45RO-negative and were positively selected for CCR7, with terminally differentiated effector memory CD45RA+ cells excluded. Notes on this clone: What it recognizes is unknown.

Generated by immunoSEQ multiplex PCR, the TCRdb table keeps only in-frame clones and is missing some. Altogether hundreds of thousands of clones are present, approximately 95% being singletons, with the ten largest covering over 0.095%. This TCR came from a woman in her 30s in good health. Specimen: naive CD8+ T cells sorted from blood. The rearrangement uses TRBV29-1 and TRBJ2-5; D gene unclear. CDR3: CSVEMAGRSQETQYF. CDR3 bases: TGCAGCGTTGAAATGGCAGGTAGGAGCCAAGAGACCCAGTACTTC. The entire variable domain, with the rest obtained from reference TRBV29-1 and TRBJ2-5, is as follows: SAVISQKPSRDICQRGTSLTIQCQVDSQVTMMFWYRQQPGQSLTLIATANQGSEATYESGFVIDKFPISRPNLTFSTLTVSNMSPEDSSIYLCSVEMAGRSQETQYFGPGTRLLVL.